This TCR beta chain was sequenced for a study of blood T cells in healthy people across ages. Study results and caveats: TCR beta diversity was tightly associated with the proportion of naive T cells.

Turning to this clonotype: No antigen is known for it.

Next came a second PCR, run for about 6 to 11 cycles, which used a sample-barcoded 5' primer along with a J-beta primer mix. A minimum of 2.5 million CDR3-containing paired-end reads was obtained for each sample. TCRdb re-analysed the 5' RACE reads in MiXCR, keeping a single row per CDR3 protein. Altogether 2 million or so distinct CDR3 sequences are present, around half being singletons, with the ten largest covering approximately 2.1%. CDR1 and CDR2 from the germline V gene are SGHKS and YYEKEE (reference sequence). With 4 bases removed from V and 5 bases from J, the gap between germline ends came to 12 bases. The CDR3 has 14 amino acids.

The receptor was derived from a woman between 35 and 50 years old in good health. Sequenced material: blood. The chain links TRBV5-5 to TRBJ1-4; D not resolved. CDR3 residues: CASSLDLINEKLFF. The CDR3 DNA is TGTGCCAGCAGCCTGGACCTCATCAATGAAAAACTGTTTTTT. The whole variable domain, filled in from reference TRBV5-5 and TRBJ1-4, reads DAGVTQSPTHLIKTRGQQVTLRCSPISGHKSVSWYQQVLGQGPQFIFQYYEKEERGRGNFPDRFSARQFPNYSSELNVNALLLGDSALYLCASSLDLINEKLFFGSGTQLSVL.